This is a list of T cell receptor beta chains from one sample in a study of T cells in Graves' hyperthyroidism and ophthalmopathy. MiXCR, applied by TCRdb to the multiplex PCR reads, yields one record per CDR3 protein. Here the sample spans around 500,000 distinct CDR3 sequences, about 15% being singletons. Specimen: blood. The receptors were sampled from a woman in her 30s with Graves' ophthalmopathy. CDR3s include the opening cysteine and the closing phenylalanine or tryptophan. Each record gives: D gene, CDR3 length, V gene, J gene, clone size, CDR3 DNA, CDR3 protein. D genes are given only for firm matches. The listing skips clone size in some rows; elsewhere it reads once, few, many or a size class.

D gene: NA; CDR3 length: 13; V gene: TRBV5-6; J gene: TRBJ2-5; clone size: few; CDR3 DNA: TGTGCCAGCAGCCGGTGGGGTCAAGAGACCCAGTACTTC; CDR3 protein: CASSRWGQETQYF
D gene: TRBD1; CDR3 length: 16; V gene: TRBV20-1; J gene: TRBJ1-1; clone size: few; CDR3 DNA: TGCAGTGCTAGAGATCCTGACAGGGGGCTGCACACTGAAGCTTTCTTT; CDR3 protein: CSARDPDRGLHTEAFF
D gene: NA; CDR3 length: 17; V gene: TRBV7-8; J gene: TRBJ1-6; clone size: many; CDR3 DNA: TGTGCCAGCAGCTTAGCGTCGGCAGGGCTATGGAATTCACCCCTCCACTTT; CDR3 protein: CASSLASAGLWNSPLHF
D gene: TRBD1; CDR3 length: 14; V gene: TRBV28; J gene: TRBJ2-5; clone size: many; CDR3 DNA: TGTGCCAGCAGTTTAAAGGGACAGGGAGAGACCCAGTACTTC; CDR3 protein: CASSLKGQGETQYF
D gene: NA; CDR3 length: 16; V gene: TRBV6-2/TRBV6-3; J gene: TRBJ2-5; clone size: few; CDR3 DNA: TGTGCCAGCAGACCCAATTTTCCCTTGTGGGGAGAGACCCAGTACTTC; CDR3 protein: CASRPNFPLWGETQYF
D gene: TRBD2; CDR3 length: 14; V gene: TRBV5-5; J gene: TRBJ2-5; clone size: many; CDR3 DNA: TGTGCCAGCAGCACCATAGCGGGGAAAGAGACCCAGTACTTC; CDR3 protein: CASSTIAGKETQYF
D gene: TRBD2; CDR3 length: 15; V gene: TRBV20-1; J gene: TRBJ2-1; clone size: many; CDR3 DNA: TGCAGTGCTAGATCAAGCGGGAGGTCCTACAATGAGCAGTTCTTC; CDR3 protein: CSARSSGRSYNEQFF
D gene: NA; CDR3 length: 12; V gene: TRBV11-2; J gene: TRBJ1-6; clone size: many; CDR3 DNA: TGTGCCAGCAGCCCGGATTTTGAGACCCTCCACTTT; CDR3 protein: CASSPDFETLHF
D gene: NA; CDR3 length: 14; V gene: TRBV7-9; J gene: TRBJ1-2; clone size: NA; CDR3 DNA: TGTGCCAGCAGCTTAGGCGGGCGGACCTATGGCTACACCTTC; CDR3 protein: CASSLGGRTYGYTF
D gene: TRBD1; CDR3 length: 14; V gene: TRBV7-9; J gene: TRBJ2-7; clone size: many; CDR3 DNA: TGTGCCAGCAGCTTGACGGCAGGGGGCTACGAGCAGTACTTC; CDR3 protein: CASSLTAGGYEQYF
D gene: NA; CDR3 length: 13; V gene: TRBV30; J gene: TRBJ2-5; clone size: many; CDR3 DNA: TGTGCCTGGAGTTCAACACTCACCGGGACCCAGTACTTC; CDR3 protein: CAWSSTLTGTQYF
D gene: TRBD1; CDR3 length: 14; V gene: TRBV7-2; J gene: TRBJ2-5; clone size: many; CDR3 DNA: TGTGCCAGCAGCCCAGGACAGGGGGCAGAGACCCAGTACTTC; CDR3 protein: CASSPGQGAETQYF
D gene: TRBD2; CDR3 length: 16; V gene: TRBV12-3/TRBV12-4; J gene: TRBJ2-1; clone size: many; CDR3 DNA: TGTGCCAGCAGTTTCGCGGGACTAGCGGGATTTGCTGAGCAGTTCTTC; CDR3 protein: CASSFAGLAGFAEQFF
D gene: NA; CDR3 length: 12; V gene: TRBV20-1; J gene: TRBJ2-7; clone size: many; CDR3 DNA: TGCAGTGCTAGAGCATTTGGGCTAGAGCAGTACTTC; CDR3 protein: CSARAFGLEQYF
D gene: NA; CDR3 length: 16; V gene: TRBV6-2/TRBV6-3; J gene: TRBJ2-5; clone size: many; CDR3 DNA: TGTGCCAGCAGTTACCCGTCTACTAGTCTAGGGGAGACCCAGTACTTC; CDR3 protein: CASSYPSTSLGETQYF
D gene: NA; CDR3 length: 15; V gene: TRBV11-2; J gene: TRBJ1-4; clone size: many; CDR3 DNA: TGTGCCAGCAGCTTAGTCTGGGGTTTGGGTGAAAAACTGTTTTTT; CDR3 protein: CASSLVWGLGEKLFF
D gene: NA; CDR3 length: 13; V gene: TRBV6-2/TRBV6-3; J gene: TRBJ1-1; clone size: NA; CDR3 DNA: TGTGCCAGCAGTTCCGTTCCGGACAGCGAGGCTTTCTTT; CDR3 protein: CASSSVPDSEAFF
D gene: NA; CDR3 length: 14; V gene: TRBV12-3/TRBV12-4; J gene: TRBJ1-5; clone size: few; CDR3 DNA: TGTGCCAGCAGACCCGAATGGGCCCTCTATCCCCAGCATTTT; CDR3 protein: CASRPEWALYPQHF
D gene: NA; CDR3 length: 13; V gene: TRBV6-2/TRBV6-3; J gene: TRBJ2-7; clone size: NA; CDR3 DNA: TGTGCCAGCAGTTACGTCATGGCCTACGAGCAGTACTTC; CDR3 protein: CASSYVMAYEQYF
D gene: NA; CDR3 length: 12; V gene: TRBV30; J gene: TRBJ2-1; clone size: many; CDR3 DNA: TGTGCCTGGAGTCATCTGGGGAATGAGCAGTTCTTC; CDR3 protein: CAWSHLGNEQFF
D gene: NA; CDR3 length: 13; V gene: TRBV7-3; J gene: TRBJ2-1; clone size: NA; CDR3 DNA: TGTGCCAGCAGCCAGACTAGTAACAATGAGCAGTTCTTC; CDR3 protein: CASSQTSNNEQFF
D gene: NA; CDR3 length: 16; V gene: TRBV7-9; J gene: TRBJ2-1; clone size: NA; CDR3 DNA: TGTGCCAGCAGCTTAGCGCGCTGGGGGAGATACAATGAGCAGTTCTTC; CDR3 protein: CASSLARWGRYNEQFF
D gene: TRBD2; CDR3 length: 16; V gene: TRBV19; J gene: TRBJ2-1; clone size: NA; CDR3 DNA: TGTGCCAGTAGTATCCGAGCGGGAGGCGTTCCCAATGAGCAGTTCTTC; CDR3 protein: CASSIRAGGVPNEQFF
D gene: NA; CDR3 length: 14; V gene: TRBV28; J gene: TRBJ2-2; clone size: few; CDR3 DNA: TGTGCCAGCGAGGGCCTAAACCGACCCGGGGAGCTGTTTTTT; CDR3 protein: CASEGLNRPGELFF
D gene: TRBD2; CDR3 length: 16; V gene: TRBV11-2; J gene: TRBJ2-2; clone size: NA; CDR3 DNA: TGTGCCAGCAGCCCAGGACTAGAAACGAACACCGGGGAGCTGTTTTTT; CDR3 protein: CASSPGLETNTGELFF
D gene: NA; CDR3 length: 11; V gene: TRBV28; J gene: TRBJ1-5; clone size: few; CDR3 DNA: TGTGCCAGCAGCGAGTATCAGCCCCAGCATTTT; CDR3 protein: CASSEYQPQHF
D gene: NA; CDR3 length: 11; V gene: TRBV20-1; J gene: TRBJ2-3; clone size: many; CDR3 DNA: TGCAGTGCTCTGGGCACAGATACGCAGTATTTT; CDR3 protein: CSALGTDTQYF
D gene: NA; CDR3 length: 14; V gene: TRBV7-8; J gene: TRBJ2-1; clone size: many; CDR3 DNA: TGTGCCAGCAGCTTGGACCGAGGAGGCTCGGAGCAGTTCTTC; CDR3 protein: CASSLDRGGSEQFF
D gene: NA; CDR3 length: 17; V gene: TRBV3-1; J gene: TRBJ2-3; clone size: many; CDR3 DNA: TGTGCCAGCAGCCAGGTGAGAGGGTCCTACCTGCCAGATACGCAGTATTTT; CDR3 protein: CASSQVRGSYLPDTQYF
D gene: TRBD1; CDR3 length: 17; V gene: TRBV27; J gene: TRBJ1-5; clone size: many; CDR3 DNA: TGTGCCAGCAGTTCGTCGCGGGACAGGCGACGCAATCAGCCCCAGCATTTT; CDR3 protein: CASSSSRDRRRNQPQHF
D gene: NA; CDR3 length: 16; V gene: TRBV5-1; J gene: TRBJ2-1; clone size: NA; CDR3 DNA: TGCGCCAGCAGCTTGGTCCGGACCCAAGCCTTCAATGAGCAGTTCTTC; CDR3 protein: CASSLVRTQAFNEQFF
D gene: TRBD1; CDR3 length: 14; V gene: TRBV5-4; J gene: TRBJ2-5; clone size: many; CDR3 DNA: TGTGCCAGCAGCTCACAGGGGAGACAAGAGACCCAGTACTTC; CDR3 protein: CASSSQGRQETQYF
D gene: TRBD2; CDR3 length: 14; V gene: TRBV7-8; J gene: TRBJ2-5; clone size: many; CDR3 DNA: TGTGCCAGCGGCGGGGTGGCGGGAGGAGAGACCCAGTACTTC; CDR3 protein: CASGGVAGGETQYF
D gene: TRBD2; CDR3 length: 18; V gene: TRBV5-1; J gene: TRBJ2-2; clone size: NA; CDR3 DNA: TGCGCCAGCAGAAGCAGAATTGGACGCGGGAGCGGCACCGGGGAGCTGTTTTTT; CDR3 protein: CASRSRIGRGSGTGELFF
D gene: NA; CDR3 length: 15; V gene: TRBV28; J gene: TRBJ2-7; clone size: many; CDR3 DNA: TGTGCCAGCAGTTCGACAGTTTCCAGCTCCTACGAGCAGTACTTC; CDR3 protein: CASSSTVSSSYEQYF
D gene: NA; CDR3 length: 14; V gene: TRBV6-1; J gene: TRBJ2-3; clone size: many; CDR3 DNA: TGTGCCAGCACCCTAGCGACTAGCACAGATACGCAGTATTTT; CDR3 protein: CASTLATSTDTQYF
D gene: NA; CDR3 length: 14; V gene: TRBV15; J gene: TRBJ1-5; clone size: few; CDR3 DNA: TGTGCCACCAGCGTACAGGGTAGCAATCAGCCCCAGCATTTT; CDR3 protein: CATSVQGSNQPQHF
D gene: NA; CDR3 length: 14; V gene: TRBV28; J gene: TRBJ2-7; clone size: many; CDR3 DNA: TGTGCCAGCAGTCCCCTTTTCAGCCTTGGGGAGCAGTACTTC; CDR3 protein: CASSPLFSLGEQYF
D gene: NA; CDR3 length: 14; V gene: TRBV27; J gene: TRBJ2-5; clone size: NA; CDR3 DNA: TGTGCCAGCAGTTCGCAAGATTACCAAGAGACCCAGTACTTC; CDR3 protein: CASSSQDYQETQYF
D gene: TRBD1; CDR3 length: 16; V gene: TRBV24-1; J gene: TRBJ2-1; clone size: many; CDR3 DNA: TGTGCCACCAGTGATGCAACAGGGGGCGCCTACAATGAGCAGTTCTTC; CDR3 protein: CATSDATGGAYNEQFF
D gene: TRBD2; CDR3 length: 14; V gene: TRBV6-5; J gene: TRBJ2-1; clone size: NA; CDR3 DNA: TGTGCCAGCAGTTATGGCCTAGCGGGATATGAGCAGTTCTTC; CDR3 protein: CASSYGLAGYEQFF
D gene: TRBD1; CDR3 length: 15; V gene: TRBV28; J gene: TRBJ1-2; clone size: NA; CDR3 DNA: TGTGCCAGCAGCCCGCCCGACAGGGCGGGCTATGGCTACACCTTC; CDR3 protein: CASSPPDRAGYGYTF
D gene: NA; CDR3 length: 14; V gene: TRBV2; J gene: TRBJ2-3; clone size: many; CDR3 DNA: TGTGCCAGCAGTGACAGAACATTAACAGATACGCAGTATTTT; CDR3 protein: CASSDRTLTDTQYF